Sequencing of this T cell receptor (beta chain) was carried out in a study of T cells in Graves' hyperthyroidism and ophthalmopathy. Study at large: The authors collected peripheral blood at initial diagnosis, before any treatment. Study-level findings and limits: Researchers found most expanded thyroid clonotypes above 0.001 in blood as well.

Clinical symptoms, serum thyroxine, TRAb, thyroid ultrasound and orbital computed tomography informed diagnoses. In regard to this clonotype: Its cognate antigen is unknown.

Amplified TCR beta CDR3 regions derived from RNA transcripts. Initially, a first-round RT-PCR of the TCR CDR3 employed the HTBI primer set. A single record per CDR3 protein comes from TCRdb applying MiXCR to the multiplex PCR reads. The repertoire holds around 400,000 distinct CDR3 sequences, with less than 20% as singletons. Germline loops: CDR1 KGHDR, CDR2 SFDVKD. The V gene lost 5 bases and the J gene lost 0 bases, with 13 bases spanning the gap. The CDR3 has 15 residues. The chain recombines TRBV24-1 with TRBJ2-7, with D possibly being TRBD1 or TRBD2 (5 bases each). This sequence was found in a woman between 18 and 30 years old with Graves' hyperthyroidism that later progressed to Graves' ophthalmopathy. Specimen: blood. CDR3 region: CATSVKRGDSYEQYF. The CDR3, as DNA: TGTGCCACCAGTGTCAAAAGGGGAGACTCCTACGAGCAGTACTTC.